These 10 T cell receptor beta chains were sequenced from one sample in a study of blood T cell repertoires in COVID-19. Sequenced by immunoSEQ multiplex PCR; TCRdb stores in-frame clones only, minus some. The data show 270,000 or so clones, roughly 89% seen once. The sequenced sample consisted of peripheral blood. The receptors here all came from a woman aged 25 to 39 with active or convalescent COVID-19.

The chain employs TRBV6-5 and TRBJ2-7; D is unclear. Germline V lookup: CDR1 MNHEY, CDR2 SVGAGI. There are 14 residues in the CDR3. V lost 0 bases and J lost 5, with 11 bases in between. CDR3 sequence reads: CASSYSIQRNEQYF. DNA for the CDR3: TGTGCCAGCAGTTACTCGATACAGAGAAACGAGCAGTACTTC.

A note on this clone: Other DNA sequences in this specimen translate into the identical CDR3. This sequence joins TRBV5-1 and TRBJ1-5; no clear D. CDR3 size: 13 residues. Trimming removed 0 bases at V and 6 bases at J, with 7 bases between. Germline-derived CDR1 and CDR2 are SGHRS and YFSETQ. This chain's CDR3 is CASSLDPGQPQHF. The CDR3 coding sequence is TGCGCCAGCAGCTTGGATCCGGGTCAGCCCCAGCATTTT.

The chain employs TRBV5-1 and TRBJ1-2, with 7 bases matching TRBD1. The CDR3 loop spans 15 amino acids. The germline gives CDR1 SGHRS, CDR2 YFSETQ. Trimming cost V 0 bases and J 4 bases; bases outside gene matches: 6. CDR3 bases: TGCGCCAGCAGCTTGGCCTTGGACAGGTCCTATGGCTACACCTTC. This encodes CASSLALDRSYGYTF.

The CDR3 bases are TGTGCCAGCAGCTTAGCTTTAGTTACCGCCGCGAGAATGGTCACTGAAGCTTTCTTT. This sequence encodes CASSLALVTAARMVTEAFF. The V and J genes are TRBV7-8 and TRBJ1-1; D not certain. The ends were cut back, 0 bases at V and 4 bases at J, with 24 bases in the middle. CDR1 and CDR2 from the germline V gene are SGHVS and FQNEAQ. The CDR3 runs 19 residues. The whole variable domain, filled in from reference TRBV7-8 and TRBJ1-1, reads GAGVSQSPRYKVAKRGQDVALRCDPISGHVSLFWYQQALGQGPEFLTYFQNEAQLDKSGLPSDRFFAERPEGSVSTLKIQRTQQEDSAVYLCASSLALVTAARMVTEAFFGQGTRLTVV.

The chain combines TRBV30 with TRBJ2-1; 8 bases are a match to TRBD2. This CDR3 has 14 residues. V was pared by 2 bases and J by 6 bases, with 6 bases of the junction left unmatched. Germline lookup yields CDR1 GTSNPN and CDR2 SVGIG (reference sequence). The CDR3 DNA reads TGTGCCTGGAGTCCGGGGGGGCCATTCAATGAGCAGTTCTTC. Its protein is CAWSPGGPFNEQFF.

The chain recombines TRBV15 with TRBJ2-4; 7 bases align to TRBD2. V was clipped by 4 bases and J by 0 bases; unmatched bases: 3. The CDR3 is made up of 15 amino acids. Germline CDR1 reads LNHNV; CDR2 reads YYDKDF (reference sequence). The CDR3 region has the DNA TGTGCCACCAGCATAACGGGGGGAGCCAAAAACATTCAGTACTTC. Translation gives CATSITGGAKNIQYF. The variable domain in full, completed from reference TRBV15 and TRBJ2-4, reads DAMVIQNPRYQVTQFGKPVTLSCSQTLNHNVMYWYQQKSSQAPKLLFHYYDKDFNNEADTPDNFQSRRPNTSFCFLDIRSPGLGDTAMYLCATSITGGAKNIQYFGAGTRLSVL.

V usage is TRBV7-9 and J usage is TRBJ1-5, with D maybe TRBD1 (5 bases). This CDR3 spans 15 amino acids. Germline loops: CDR1 SEHNR, CDR2 FQNEAQ (reference sequence). With 5 bases removed from V and 2 bases from J, the gap between germline ends came to 13 bases. The CDR3 loop is CASSPPGGGNQPQHF. The DNA of the CDR3 is TGTGCCAGCAGCCCCCCGGGAGGGGGCAATCAGCCCCAGCATTTT.

V and J are TRBV6-5 and TRBJ2-7; 11 bases agree with TRBD2. The ends lost 7 bases at V and 1 base at J; junction bases unmatched: 6. This CDR3 is 15 amino acids long. CDR1 MNHEY and CDR2 SVGAGI come from the germline V gene. The CDR3 sequence: CASIRLAGTSYEQYF. CDR3 nucleotides: TGTGCCAGCATTCGACTAGCGGGGACTTCCTACGAGCAGTACTTC.

This chain links TRBV5-8 with TRBJ1-1, with D uncertain. This CDR3 has 15 residues. Trimming left V 4 bases short and J 10 bases short, with 23 bases between. Germline loops: CDR1 SGHTS, CDR2 YDEGEE. This CDR3 reads CASSERLTPIPGAFF. The CDR3 DNA is TGTGCCAGCAGCGAGAGACTGACCCCTATCCCTGGAGCTTTCTTT.

The chain is built from TRBV4-2 and TRBJ2-7, with D maybe TRBD1 (5 bases). V was pared by 0 bases and J by 4 bases, with 7 bases between. CDR3 length: 13 residues. Germline V CDR1 and CDR2: LGHNA, YNFKEQ. In DNA, the CDR3 is TGTGCCAGCAGCCAAGATAAGGGGTACGAGCAGTACTTC. This encodes CASSQDKGYEQYF.